These 11 T cell receptor beta chains share one sample of origin, sequenced in a study of blood T cell repertoires in COVID-19. The table came from immunoSEQ multiplex PCR; TCRdb's copy has only in-frame clones and leaves some out. The table records some 330,000 clones, roughly nine tenths of them present only once. The sequenced material came from PBMCs or T cells enriched from blood (not recorded which). These receptors were collected from a woman under 40 who had recovered from COVID-19.

The chain employs TRBV7-9 and TRBJ2-7; D gene uncertain. Between the trimmed V and J ends, which lost 4 bases and 2 bases, there was a span of 15 bases. CDR1 and CDR2 (germline): SEHNR, FQNEAQ (reference sequence). The CDR3 is 15 amino acids. This CDR3 reads CASSSTAETPYEQYF. CDR3 DNA: TGTGCCAGCAGCTCGACGGCGGAAACTCCCTACGAGCAGTACTTC.

The chain is built from TRBV11-3 and TRBJ2-1; 7 bases match TRBD2. CDR1 and CDR2 (germline): SGHNT, YENEEA. V lost 2 bases and J lost 7; bases outside the gene matches: 5. The CDR3 is 14 residues long. The CDR3 sequence is CASSLSGTGNEQFF. The CDR3, as DNA: TGTGCCAGCAGCTTAAGCGGGACTGGAAATGAGCAGTTCTTC.

V gene TRBV5-4 combines with J gene TRBJ2-1, with D perhaps TRBD1 (6 bases). Germline V lookup: CDR1 SGHNT, CDR2 YYREEE (reference sequence). The CDR3 contains 10 residues. V dropped 7 bases and J dropped 10 bases, with 9 bases sitting between them. The chain's CDR3 is CASGGKEQFF. DNA of the CDR3: TGTGCCAGCGGGGGCAAGGAGCAGTTCTTC.

This clone showed up just once. At the DNA level, this CDR3 is encoded by other sequences in the same sample as well. The chain recombines TRBV11-2 with TRBJ1-2; TRBD1 is a possible D gene (6 bases). This CDR3 has 13 residues. In germline, CDR1 is SGHAT, CDR2 FQNNGV. V lost 5 bases, J lost 5 bases, and 12 bases lay in between. CDR3 nucleotides: TGTGCCAGCAGCGCCCAGACAGGATATGGCTACACCTTC. It specifies CASSAQTGYGYTF.

This chain links TRBV29-1 with TRBJ1-2; 9 positions match TRBD1. The CDR3 covers 16 residues. J gave up 8 bases and V 7 bases, and 20 bases lay outside the gene matches. Germline loops: CDR1 SQVTM, CDR2 ANQGSEA. This chain's CDR3 is CSAVVEGDPGQGGYTF. The CDR3 DNA sequence: TGCAGCGCTGTTGTCGAAGGTGATCCGGGACAGGGAGGCTACACCTTC.

The CDR3 loop is CASSPAAGRITGELFF. For the CDR3, the DNA is TGCGCCAGCAGCCCCGCGGCGGGGCGAATCACCGGGGAGCTGTTTTTT. The genes are TRBV5-1 and TRBJ2-2; weak D call: TRBD2 (6 bases). The CDR3 is 16 residues long. Looked up from germline, CDR1 is SGHRS and CDR2 is YFSETQ. The V gene lost 4 bases and the J gene lost 4 bases, with 17 bases spanning the gap.

V usage is TRBV7-2 and J usage is TRBJ2-1, with D perhaps TRBD2 (6 bases). The CDR3 contains 14 residues. CDR1 SGHTA and CDR2 FQGNSA come from the germline V gene. Trimming pared 4 bases from V and 8 bases from J, leaving 15 bases between. The CDR3 nucleotides are TGTGCCAGCAGCTCCAGACTAGTTCGGGATGAGCAGTTCTTC. This encodes CASSSRLVRDEQFF.

V and J are TRBV15 and TRBJ1-1; 7 bases match TRBD1. The CDR3 is 13 residues long. In germline, CDR1 is LNHNV, CDR2 YYDKDF (reference sequence). J gave up 7 bases and V 0 bases, and 2 bases lay outside the gene matches. The CDR3 nucleotides read TGTGCCACCAGCAGAGATTGGGACAGTGAAGCTTTCTTT. This gives the protein CATSRDWDSEAFF.

This chain links TRBV5-1 with TRBJ2-7; perhaps TRBD2 as D (5 bases). The CDR3 has 15 amino acids. Trimming cost V 4 bases and J 0 bases, with 14 bases left between them. Germline values: CDR1 SGHRS, CDR2 YFSETQ. DNA for the CDR3: TGCGCCAGCAGCAGGAGCCGGGGTAGCTCCTACGAGCAGTACTTC. It translates to CASSRSRGSSYEQYF.

The chain is built from TRBV5-1 and TRBJ2-4; D is perhaps TRBD1 (5 bases). Trimming took 2 bases from V and 6 from J, leaving 9 bases between them. Germline assignment: CDR1 SGHRS and CDR2 YFSETQ. The CDR3 loop spans 13 amino acids. CDR3 region: CASSFGASNIQYF. The CDR3 coding sequence is TGCGCCAGCAGCTTTGGGGCTTCAAACATTCAGTACTTC.

This clone was seen only once. The chain uses TRBV19 and TRBJ2-6; D not resolved. Germline CDR1 is LNHDA and CDR2 is SQIVND (reference sequence). The CDR3 length is 16 residues. With 7 bases removed from V and 1 base from J, the gap between germline ends came to 14 bases. CDR3 DNA: TGTGCCAGTACCCCAGCCCCAGGTTCTGGGGCCAACGTCCTGACTTTC. Protein: CASTPAPGSGANVLTF.